This T cell receptor (beta chain) was identified in a study of blood T cell repertoires in COVID-19 (TCRdb year 2020). Regarding the complete study: Samples from collaborators originated in the United States, Italy and Spain and spanned both the acute and convalescent phases of COVID-19. The prospective study material was composed of cDNA or gDNA derived from T cells, B-cell-depleted T cells, or PBMCs. Deeply sampled blood TCRbeta repertoires from subjects exposed to, actively infected with, or recovered from COVID-19 were included in the dataset. The repertoires were released in a freely available public database meant as a resource for research on the immune response to SARS-CoV-2. The samples were drawn from two sources: the first 160 participants of the ongoing ImmuneRACE study, and fewer than 1,500 subjects contributed by 6 global collaborators. Sample metadata almost always included a de-identified subject ID, COVID-19 status, age in years and sex. Where HLA class I and class II types were available, the types were taken from metadata supplied by the sample provider, not from assay-based typing. Here is what the overall study found, with its caveats: The amount of clinical and demographic metadata varied by source and participant and was provided uncurated.

On this clone itself: What antigen it recognizes has not been identified. No quality values exist for individual bases; no much larger clone is one base distant.

V loses 3 bases of germline sequence and J loses 5 bases, and the interval between the two ends is 7 bases. As encoded in the germline V gene, CDR1 is ENHRY while CDR2 is SYGVKD. The CDR3 runs 12 amino acids, cysteine and phenylalanine included. Just the 36-base CDR3 DNA is kept, in frame starting at base 1. TCRbeta CDR3 regions were amplified from genomic DNA by means of the immunoSEQ Assay, a bias-controlled multiplex PCR. The authors' analysis ran thus. Nucleated cell counts per sample were estimated from amplification of reference gene primers within the assay. To quantify the absolute abundance of each unique TCRbeta CDR3 rearrangement, sequence reads were collapsed and filtered. For each sample, productive Simpson clonality was calculated as the square root of Simpson's diversity index across productive rearrangements. TCRdb holds this immuneACCESS table with in-frame rearrangements only. Some clones are missing; in checked studies, unresolved V genes explain under half, and the rest has no known cause. V, J and clone size are those of that table, while D and trimming were read from the DNA. The sample table shows more than 95,000 clones, and approximately 80% are seen once. 3.5% to 5% of the sample is taken by the ten largest.

Collaborating institutions collected whole blood in K2EDTA tubes following their own protocols. Collaborator samples were shipped for TCRbeta analysis as frozen whole blood, isolated PBMCs, or DNA extracted from either sample type. The chain employs TRBV10-3 and TRBJ1-2; no confident D gene assignment can be made. The clonotype comes from a man aged 55 to 70 with acute or convalescent COVID-19. The specimen sequenced was peripheral blood. The bases read TGTGCCATCAGTGATGGGGAGTATGGCTACACCTTC. It translates to CAISDGEYGYTF.